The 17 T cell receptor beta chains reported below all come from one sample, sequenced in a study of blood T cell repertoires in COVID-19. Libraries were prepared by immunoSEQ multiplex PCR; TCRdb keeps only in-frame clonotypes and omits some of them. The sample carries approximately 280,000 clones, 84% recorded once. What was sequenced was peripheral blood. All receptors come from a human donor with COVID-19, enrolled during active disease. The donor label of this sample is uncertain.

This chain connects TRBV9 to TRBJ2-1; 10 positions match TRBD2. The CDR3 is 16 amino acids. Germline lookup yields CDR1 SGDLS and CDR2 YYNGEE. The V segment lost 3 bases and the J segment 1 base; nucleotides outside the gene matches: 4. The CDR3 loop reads CASSGGSGRSYNEQFF. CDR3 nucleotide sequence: TGTGCCAGCAGCGGGGGTAGCGGGAGGTCCTACAATGAGCAGTTCTTC.

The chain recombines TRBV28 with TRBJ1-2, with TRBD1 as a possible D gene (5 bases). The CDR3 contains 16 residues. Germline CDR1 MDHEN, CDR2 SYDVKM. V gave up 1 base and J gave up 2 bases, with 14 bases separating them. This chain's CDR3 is CASSLFGSGKNYGYTF. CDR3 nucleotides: TGTGCCAGCAGTTTATTTGGGTCAGGGAAAAACTATGGCTACACCTTC.

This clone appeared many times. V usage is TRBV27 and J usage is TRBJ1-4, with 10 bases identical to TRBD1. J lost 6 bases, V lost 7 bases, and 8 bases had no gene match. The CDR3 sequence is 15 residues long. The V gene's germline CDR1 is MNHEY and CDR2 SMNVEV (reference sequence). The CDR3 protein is CASKKGGTGDEKLFF. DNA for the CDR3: TGTGCCAGCAAAAAGGGGGGGACAGGGGATGAAAAACTGTTTTTT.

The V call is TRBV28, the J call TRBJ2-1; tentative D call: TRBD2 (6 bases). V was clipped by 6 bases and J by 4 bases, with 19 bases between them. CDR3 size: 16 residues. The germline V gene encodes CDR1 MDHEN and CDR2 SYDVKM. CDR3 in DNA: TGTGCCAGCAGGCTCCGGGAGTCCTCTCCTTACAATGAGCAGTTCTTC. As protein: CASRLRESSPYNEQFF.

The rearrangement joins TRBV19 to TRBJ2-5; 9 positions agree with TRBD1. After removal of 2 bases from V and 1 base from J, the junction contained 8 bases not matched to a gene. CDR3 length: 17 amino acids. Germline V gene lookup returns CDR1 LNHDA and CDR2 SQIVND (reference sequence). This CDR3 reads CASSIPNRGLIQETQYF. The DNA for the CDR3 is TGTGCCAGTAGTATACCCAACAGGGGGCTCATCCAAGAGACCCAGTACTTC.

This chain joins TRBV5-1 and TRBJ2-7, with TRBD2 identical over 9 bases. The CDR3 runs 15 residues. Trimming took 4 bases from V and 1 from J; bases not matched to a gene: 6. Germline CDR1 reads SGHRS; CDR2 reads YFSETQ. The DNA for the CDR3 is TGCGCCAGCAGCCCAACTAGCGGGCTATCCTACGAGCAGTACTTC. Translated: CASSPTSGLSYEQYF.

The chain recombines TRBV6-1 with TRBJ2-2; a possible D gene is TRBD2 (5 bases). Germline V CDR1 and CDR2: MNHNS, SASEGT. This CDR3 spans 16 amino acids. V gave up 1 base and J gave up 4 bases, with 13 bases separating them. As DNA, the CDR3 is TGTGCCAGCAGTGAAGAGAGGGATTGGGGCACCGGGGAGCTGTTTTTT. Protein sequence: CASSEERDWGTGELFF.

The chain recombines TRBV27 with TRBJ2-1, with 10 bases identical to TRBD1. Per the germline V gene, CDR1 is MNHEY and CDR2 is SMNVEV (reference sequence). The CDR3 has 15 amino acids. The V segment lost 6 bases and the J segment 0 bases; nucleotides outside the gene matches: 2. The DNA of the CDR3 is TGTGCCAGCAGCCGGACAGGGGGCTCCTACAATGAGCAGTTCTTC. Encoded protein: CASSRTGGSYNEQFF.

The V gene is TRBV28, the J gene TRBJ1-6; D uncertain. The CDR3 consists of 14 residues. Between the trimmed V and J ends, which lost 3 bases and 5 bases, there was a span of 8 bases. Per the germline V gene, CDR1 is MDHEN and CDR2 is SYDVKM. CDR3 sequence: CASSFRGNNSPLHF. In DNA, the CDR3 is TGTGCCAGCAGTTTCCGGGGAAATAATTCACCCCTCCACTTT.

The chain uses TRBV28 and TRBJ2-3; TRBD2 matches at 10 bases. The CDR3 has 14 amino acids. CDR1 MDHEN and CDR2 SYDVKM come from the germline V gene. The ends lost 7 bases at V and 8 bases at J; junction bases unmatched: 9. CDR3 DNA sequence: TGTGCCAGCAATTCCGGGACTAGCGTAGGTACGCAGTATTTT. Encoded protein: CASNSGTSVGTQYF.

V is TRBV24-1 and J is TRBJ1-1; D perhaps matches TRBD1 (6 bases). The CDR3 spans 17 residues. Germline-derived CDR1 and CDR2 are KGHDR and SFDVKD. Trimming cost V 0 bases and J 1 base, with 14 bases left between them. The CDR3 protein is CATSDLPTGQPNTEAFF. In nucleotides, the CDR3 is TGTGCCACCAGTGATTTGCCTACCGGACAGCCGAACACTGAAGCTTTCTTT.

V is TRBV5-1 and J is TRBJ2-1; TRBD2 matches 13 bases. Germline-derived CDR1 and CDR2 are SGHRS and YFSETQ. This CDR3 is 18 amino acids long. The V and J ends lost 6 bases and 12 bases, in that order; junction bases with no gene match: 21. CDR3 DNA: TGCGCCAGCAACCGACTAGCGGGAGGCCCTAATTACAATGAGCGGCAGTTCTTC. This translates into CASNRLAGGPNYNERQFF. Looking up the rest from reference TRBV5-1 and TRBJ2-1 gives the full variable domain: KAGVTQTPRYLIKTRGQQVTLSCSPISGHRSVSWYQQTPGQGLQFLFEYFSETQRNKGNFPGRFSGRQFSNSRSEMNVSTLELGDSALYLCASNRLAGGPNYNERQFFGPGTRLTVL.

The CDR3 sequence: CASSLSGPGYTF. In DNA form, the CDR3 reads TGTGCCAGCAGCTTGTCAGGGCCCGGCTACACCTTC. V and J are TRBV5-6 and TRBJ1-2, with TRBD1 as a possible D gene (5 bases). Trimming shortened V by 1 base and J by 8 bases, and 9 bases separated the two germline ends. The CDR3 loop spans 12 amino acids. Germline CDR1 SGHDT, CDR2 YYEEEE.

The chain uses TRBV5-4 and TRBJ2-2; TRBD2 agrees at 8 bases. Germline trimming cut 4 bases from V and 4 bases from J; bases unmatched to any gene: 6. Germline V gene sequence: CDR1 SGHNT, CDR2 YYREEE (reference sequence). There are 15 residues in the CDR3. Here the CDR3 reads CASSPRGGPTGELFF. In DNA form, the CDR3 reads TGTGCCAGCAGCCCCCGGGGGGGCCCCACCGGGGAGCTGTTTTTT.

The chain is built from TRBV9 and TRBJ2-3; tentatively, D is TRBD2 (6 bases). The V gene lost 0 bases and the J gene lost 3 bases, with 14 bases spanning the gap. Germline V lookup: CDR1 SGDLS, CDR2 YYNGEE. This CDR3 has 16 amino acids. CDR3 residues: CASSVGAGIRTDTQYF. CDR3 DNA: TGTGCCAGCAGCGTAGGGGCGGGAATTAGGACAGATACGCAGTATTTT.

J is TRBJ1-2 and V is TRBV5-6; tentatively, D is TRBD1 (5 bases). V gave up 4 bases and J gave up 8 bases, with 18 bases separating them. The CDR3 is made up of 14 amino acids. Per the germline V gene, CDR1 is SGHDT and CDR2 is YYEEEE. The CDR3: CASSIGMGRGGYTF. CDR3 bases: TGTGCCAGCAGCATCGGAATGGGGCGGGGAGGCTACACCTTC.

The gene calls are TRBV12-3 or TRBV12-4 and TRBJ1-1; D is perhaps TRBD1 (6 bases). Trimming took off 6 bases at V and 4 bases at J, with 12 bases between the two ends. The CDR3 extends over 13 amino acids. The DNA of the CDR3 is TGTGCCAGCAGCACCACAGGGCGCACTGAAGCTTTCTTT. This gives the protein CASSTTGRTEAFF.